The 7 T cell receptor beta chains listed next were all sequenced from one sample in a study of Ad26.COV2.S vaccination and SARS-CoV-2 variants. Treatment of the sample: roughly 18 received Ad26.COV2.S at low or high dose, single or two shots; about 5 received placebo; per-sample allocation not given. Samples analyzed were those drawn on day 63 after the first vaccine or placebo injection. The repertoire was sequenced with immunoSEQ multiplex PCR; TCRdb's copy has only in-frame clones and lacks some. The data contain hundreds of thousands of clones, more than 80% of them singletons. Material: peripheral blood, obtained in a trial of Ad26.COV2.S vaccine versus placebo. These receptors originate from a person aged 18-60 years who received the Ad26.COV2.S COVID-19 vaccine or a placebo.

The chain combines TRBV27 with TRBJ2-7; no firm D call. Trimming removed 1 base at V and 2 bases at J, with 18 bases between. The CDR3 length is 17 residues. Germline lookup yields CDR1 MNHEY and CDR2 SMNVEV (reference sequence). The CDR3 DNA follows: TGTGCCAGCAGTTTATACCCGCCGCCCAGATTAGCCTACGAGCAGTACTTC. This gives the protein CASSLYPPPRLAYEQYF.

A note on this clone: The sample carries other DNA sequences with the same CDR3. This sequence joins TRBV6-1 and TRBJ2-7; either TRBD1 or TRBD2 may fit D (5 bases each). Trimming removed 1 base from V and 4 bases from J, with 5 bases in between. There are 12 residues in the CDR3. From germline, CDR1 is MNHNS and CDR2 SASEGT. The CDR3 region is CASSEGGYEQYF. In DNA, the CDR3 is TGTGCCAGCAGTGAAGGGGGGTACGAGCAGTACTTC.

This sequence joins TRBV6-1 and TRBJ1-1; D is undetermined. Germline values: CDR1 MNHNS, CDR2 SASEGT. Trimming shortened V by 2 bases and J by 13 bases, and 20 bases separated the two germline ends. The CDR3 is 14 residues long. CDR3 coding DNA: TGTGCCAGCAGTGAAAGCGGGAGCCAGTTAAAGGGTTTCTTT. Residues: CASSESGSQLKGFF.

The rearrangement links TRBV4-1 to TRBJ2-7; the D gene is possibly TRBD2 (6 bases). The V gene lost 1 base and the J gene lost 2 bases, with 15 bases spanning the gap. Germline CDR1 MGHRA, CDR2 YSYEKL. The CDR3 runs to 16 residues. The chain's CDR3 is CASSQGGGTLTYEQYF. CDR3 bases: TGCGCCAGCAGCCAAGGCGGAGGGACCCTGACCTACGAGCAGTACTTC.

This clone was counted once. The germline gene is not matched at one end of the junction; a read error may be the cause. This chain links TRBV6-5 with TRBJ2-7; D is perhaps TRBD1 (6 bases). CDR3 length: 15 amino acids. Germline CDR1 is MNHEY and CDR2 is SVGAGI. The chain's CDR3 is CASSNSGHGAYEQYF. CDR3 bases: TGTGCCAGCAGTAACTCGGGACACGGGGCCTACGAGCAGTACTTC.

This chain joins TRBV19 and TRBJ2-1; 10 bases map to TRBD2. Germline CDR1 is LNHDA and CDR2 is SQIVND (reference sequence). The CDR3 extends over 15 amino acids. Trimming removed 3 bases from V and 6 bases from J; junction bases left unmatched: 5. The CDR3 sequence is CASSISSGSINEQFF. CDR3 in DNA: TGTGCCAGTAGTATCTCTAGCGGGAGTATCAATGAGCAGTTCTTC.

CDR3: CASSEGTDQETQYF. The CDR3 coding sequence is TGTGCCAGCAGTGAAGGTACCGACCAAGAGACCCAGTACTTC. The rearrangement joins TRBV2 to TRBJ2-5, with no clear D. Germline CDR1 reads SNHLY; CDR2 reads FYNNEI. This CDR3 region has 14 residues. V shed 1 base and J shed 0 bases, with 6 bases lying between them.